The T cell receptor (beta chain) under discussion was sequenced for a study of T cell responses to AZD1222 COVID-19 vaccine. At the level of the study: Second doses at about 4 or about 12 weeks were pooled.

Only a few counts were recorded for this clone. Antigen unknown. CDR1 and CDR2 (germline): SEHNR, FQNEAQ (reference sequence). The CDR3 has 14 residues. Trimming took 3 bases from V and 3 from J, leaving 8 bases between them. Profiling relied on immunoSEQ multiplex PCR, and the TCRdb table lists in-frame clones only, not all of them. The data hold roughly 53,000 clones, with roughly 83% observed a single time. Study results and caveats: Regions left unmutated in variants are reportedly the target of nearly half of spike-specific TCRs. Baseline seropositivity characterized only six or seven AZD1222 recipients. Spike-specific TCR repertoires showed rising breadth and depth after two AZD1222 doses.

The chain uses TRBV7-9 and TRBJ1-4, with a possible D match to TRBD1 (6 bases). This material consisted of peripheral blood, taken on day 0 of AZD1222 vaccination. The TCR originated in an adult in good health. This chain's CDR3 is CASSFTGSNEKLFF. In DNA, the CDR3 is TGTGCCAGCAGCTTCACAGGGTCTAATGAAAAACTGTTTTTT. Full variable domain (missing parts from reference TRBV7-9 and TRBJ1-4): DTGVSQNPRHKITKRGQNVTFRCDPISEHNRLYWYRQTLGQGPEFLTYFQNEAQLEKSRLLSDRFSAERPKGSFSTLEIQRTEQGDSAMYLCASSFTGSNEKLFFGSGTQLSVL.